Listed below are T cell receptor beta chains from one sample, sequenced in a study of T cell responses to AZD1222 COVID-19 vaccine. Produced via immunoSEQ multiplex PCR; TCRdb's table is partial and in-frame only. This table has some 150,000 clones, 85% to 95% appearing once. Material: peripheral blood, obtained on day 0 of AZD1222 vaccination. All receptors come from an adult in good health. CDR3s include the opening cysteine and the closing phenylalanine or tryptophan. A D gene is named only where the DNA matches it firmly. Rows give clone size only sometimes, using once, few, many, or a class for an expanded clone.

d_gene	v_gene	j_gene	abundance	CDR3aa	CDR3nt
-	TRBV6-5	TRBJ1-2	once	CASSPRPYGYTF	TGTGCCAGCAGTCCCAGGCCCTATGGCTACACCTTC
-	TRBV6-5	TRBJ1-5	-	CASLRDTSQHF	TGTGCCAGCCTCCGGGACACCTCTCAGCATTTT
-	TRBV13	TRBJ1-1	-	CASSLGGFAEAFF	TGTGCCAGCAGCTTGGGGGGCTTCGCTGAAGCTTTCTTT
-	TRBV29-1	TRBJ1-1	-	CSVEFWGLGTEAFF	TGCAGCGTTGAGTTTTGGGGGCTCGGCACTGAAGCTTTCTTT
-	TRBV5-6	TRBJ1-4	-	CASSSRGVEEKLFF	TGTGCCAGCAGCTCCCGCGGGGTGGAGGAAAAACTGTTTTTT
-	TRBV2	TRBJ2-1	-	CASSWDNNEQFF	TGTGCCAGCAGCTGGGACAACAATGAGCAGTTCTTC
-	TRBV7-9	TRBJ1-6	-	CASSSRGAHNSPLHF	TGTGCCAGCAGCTCTAGGGGCGCCCATAATTCACCCCTCCACTTT
TRBD2	TRBV3-1/TRBV3-2	TRBJ2-5	-	CASSPPGGGTRETQYF	TGTGCCAGCAGCCCCCCAGGCGGGGGGACGAGGGAGACCCAGTACTTC
TRBD1	TRBV6-6	TRBJ2-2	-	CASSNRGSGELFF	TGTGCCAGCAGTAACAGGGGATCCGGGGAGCTGTTTTTT
-	TRBV2	TRBJ2-7	-	CASSGISGMSEQYF	TGTGCCAGCAGTGGCATTAGCGGCATGAGCGAGCAGTACTTC
-	TRBV29-1	TRBJ2-4	once	CSARQNIKNIQYF	TGCAGCGCCCGACAGAATATAAAAAACATTCAGTACTTC
-	TRBV10-1	TRBJ2-2	once	CASSDGGTGELFF	TGCGCCAGCAGTGACGGGGGCACCGGGGAGCTGTTTTTT
-	TRBV20-1	TRBJ2-7	-	CSASRPSLYYEQYF	TGCAGTGCTAGTCGACCGTCCCTGTACTACGAGCAGTACTTC
-	TRBV20-1	TRBJ1-1	-	CSASDAREAFF	TGCAGTGCTTCGGACGCCCGAGAAGCTTTCTTT
-	TRBV5-1	TRBJ1-1	-	CASRTGTNTEAFF	TGCGCCAGCAGAACAGGGACGAACACTGAAGCTTTCTTT
-	TRBV6-5	TRBJ1-1	-	CASTRGRNTEAFF	TGTGCCAGCACCCGGGGGCGGAACACTGAAGCTTTCTTT
-	TRBV6-1	TRBJ2-7	-	CASSGLTGYLRTYEQYF	TGTGCCAGCAGTGGGTTGACAGGCTACCTGAGGACCTACGAGCAGTACTTC
TRBD1	TRBV6-5	TRBJ2-1	-	CASSYSPGQGNGQFF	TGTGCCAGCAGTTACTCCCCCGGACAGGGGAATGGGCAGTTCTTC
-	TRBV27	TRBJ2-2	-	CASRPHGTENTGELFF	TGTGCCAGCAGACCCCACGGGACGGAGAACACCGGGGAGCTGTTTTTT
TRBD1	TRBV24-1	TRBJ1-6	-	CATRDGTGFSPLHF	TGTGCCACCCGTGATGGGACAGGGTTTTCACCCCTCCACTTT
TRBD1	TRBV9	TRBJ2-7	-	CASSASGTGESEQYF	TGTGCCAGCAGCGCCTCCGGGACAGGGGAAAGCGAGCAGTACTTC
TRBD1	TRBV27	TRBJ1-5	-	CASSRQGYNQPQHF	TGTGCCAGCAGTAGACAGGGATACAATCAGCCCCAGCATTTT
-	TRBV29-1	TRBJ2-1	-	CSVGRENDNEQFF	TGCAGCGTTGGACGGGAGAACGACAATGAGCAGTTCTTC
-	TRBV6-1	TRBJ1-3	-	CASNEENTIYF	TGTGCCAGCAATGAGGAAAACACCATATATTTT
-	TRBV7-2	TRBJ1-1	-	CASSLGERASEAFF	TGTGCCAGCAGCTTGGGGGAGAGGGCGTCTGAAGCTTTCTTT
-	TRBV19	TRBJ2-2	once	CASTGRWGLNTGELFF	TGTGCCAGTACAGGCCGGTGGGGCTTGAACACCGGGGAGCTGTTTTTT
-	TRBV12-3/TRBV12-4	TRBJ1-5	-	CASAGQPDQPQHF	TGTGCCAGCGCCGGACAGCCGGATCAGCCCCAGCATTTT